These T cell receptor beta chains were read from a single sample in a study of blood T cell repertoires in COVID-19. Measured with immunoSEQ multiplex PCR; TCRdb has only the in-frame clones, and not every one. In the table there are almost 200,000 clones, approximately 86% of which are singletons. Sample: peripheral blood. The source is a man between 60 and 75 years old with COVID-19, enrolled during active disease. Both conserved end residues are part of each CDR3. The D gene is left open where the match is weak. The size entry is marked missing in some rows and otherwise reads once, few, many or a size class.

J gene: TRBJ1-1
clone size: -
D gene: -
V gene: TRBV7-9
CDR3 DNA: TGTGCCAGCAGCTTAGGTGGGGCGTTAGATGGAGCTTTCTTT
CDR3 protein: CASSLGGALDGAFF

J gene: TRBJ1-1
clone size: -
D gene: -
V gene: TRBV6-1
CDR3 DNA: TGTGCCAGCAACCTATCCCCGAACACTGAAGCTTTCTTT
CDR3 protein: CASNLSPNTEAFF

J gene: TRBJ1-6
clone size: -
D gene: -
V gene: TRBV6-6
CDR3 DNA: TGTGCCAGCGCCCAGGGAGGGCTTGATAATTCACCCCTCCACTTT
CDR3 protein: CASAQGGLDNSPLHF

J gene: TRBJ1-1
clone size: -
D gene: -
V gene: TRBV6-1
CDR3 DNA: TGTGCCAGCAGTGAAGACCTACGTCGGAGGGGCACTGAAGCTTTCTTT
CDR3 protein: CASSEDLRRRGTEAFF

J gene: TRBJ2-1
clone size: -
D gene: TRBD1
V gene: TRBV10-3
CDR3 DNA: TGTGCCATCAGCCCCAAGACAGGGGGCGACTACAATGAGCAGTTCTTC
CDR3 protein: CAISPKTGGDYNEQFF

J gene: TRBJ2-5
clone size: -
D gene: TRBD1
V gene: TRBV30
CDR3 DNA: TGTGCCTGGACGCGGAACAGGGGGCAGGAGACCCAGTACTTC
CDR3 protein: CAWTRNRGQETQYF

J gene: TRBJ1-4
clone size: -
D gene: -
V gene: TRBV28
CDR3 DNA: TGTGCCAGCAGCCCAAGGGGTCCTGCCGGGGAAAAACTGTTTTTT
CDR3 protein: CASSPRGPAGEKLFF

J gene: TRBJ2-6
clone size: once
D gene: -
V gene: TRBV19
CDR3 DNA: TGTGCCAGTAGTATATCAGGACAGTTGAGCTCTGGGGCCAACGTCCTGACTTTC
CDR3 protein: CASSISGQLSSGANVLTF

J gene: TRBJ1-5
clone size: -
D gene: TRBD1
V gene: TRBV6-5
CDR3 DNA: TGTGCCAGCAGTCAGGACAGGGTAAATCAGCCCCAGCATTTT
CDR3 protein: CASSQDRVNQPQHF

J gene: TRBJ2-1
clone size: -
D gene: TRBD1
V gene: TRBV19
CDR3 DNA: TGTGCCAGTAGTATAGAGGGTGGCAGGGGGTTCGGTGAGCAGTTCTTC
CDR3 protein: CASSIEGGRGFGEQFF

J gene: TRBJ2-2
clone size: -
D gene: TRBD2
V gene: TRBV24-1
CDR3 DNA: TGTGCCACGGCGGGGGGAGCGGGCCTTGTGGGGGAGCTGTTTTTT
CDR3 protein: CATAGGAGLVGELFF

J gene: TRBJ1-5
clone size: -
D gene: TRBD1
V gene: TRBV3-1/TRBV3-2
CDR3 DNA: TGTGCCAGCAGCCTCAGACAGGGGAGTCAGCCCCAGCATTTT
CDR3 protein: CASSLRQGSQPQHF

J gene: TRBJ1-1
clone size: few
D gene: -
V gene: TRBV15
CDR3 DNA: TGTGCCACCAGCAGCTATGGGGTAGGGGCCAACACTGAAGCTTTCTTT
CDR3 protein: CATSSYGVGANTEAFF

J gene: TRBJ2-7
clone size: -
D gene: -
V gene: TRBV7-2
CDR3 DNA: TGTGCCAGCAGCTTCGTTAAAACGGGACACCGTTTCGAGCAGTACTTC
CDR3 protein: CASSFVKTGHRFEQYF

J gene: TRBJ2-7
clone size: once
D gene: -
V gene: TRBV28
CDR3 DNA: TGTGCCGGACACAGCAAGGGGAGGACCTACGAGCAGTACTTC
CDR3 protein: CAGHSKGRTYEQYF

J gene: TRBJ2-1
clone size: -
D gene: -
V gene: TRBV28
CDR3 DNA: TGTGCCAGCAGTTTAGAACGTAGCGAGGCCTACAATGAGCAGTTCTTC
CDR3 protein: CASSLERSEAYNEQFF

J gene: TRBJ1-4
clone size: few
D gene: -
V gene: TRBV28
CDR3 DNA: TGTGCCAGTCTGTCGCCGGCCGGGTACAATGAAAAACTGTTTTTT
CDR3 protein: CASLSPAGYNEKLFF

J gene: TRBJ1-1
clone size: -
D gene: -
V gene: TRBV6-1
CDR3 DNA: TGTGCTACTCGAGGGAACGCGAACACTGAAGCTTTCTTT
CDR3 protein: CATRGNANTEAFF